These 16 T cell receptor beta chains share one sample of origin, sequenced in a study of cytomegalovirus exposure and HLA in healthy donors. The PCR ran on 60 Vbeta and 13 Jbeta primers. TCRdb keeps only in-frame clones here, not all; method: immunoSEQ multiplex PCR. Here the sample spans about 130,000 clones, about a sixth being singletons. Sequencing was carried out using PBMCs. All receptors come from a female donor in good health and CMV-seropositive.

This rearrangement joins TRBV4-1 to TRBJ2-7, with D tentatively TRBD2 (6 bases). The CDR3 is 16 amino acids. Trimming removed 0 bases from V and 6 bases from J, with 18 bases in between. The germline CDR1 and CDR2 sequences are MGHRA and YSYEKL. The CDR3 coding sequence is TGCGCCAGCAGCCAAGATTCGAGACGGGAGCCCTCCGAGCAGTACTTC. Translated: CASSQDSRREPSEQYF.

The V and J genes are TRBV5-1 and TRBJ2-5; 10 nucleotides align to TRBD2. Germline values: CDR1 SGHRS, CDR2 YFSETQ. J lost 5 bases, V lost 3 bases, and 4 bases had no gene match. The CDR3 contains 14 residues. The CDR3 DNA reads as TGCGCCAGCAGCTCACTAGCGGGGATTGAGACCCAGTACTTC. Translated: CASSSLAGIETQYF. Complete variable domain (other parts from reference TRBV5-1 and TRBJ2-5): KAGVTQTPRYLIKTRGQQVTLSCSPISGHRSVSWYQQTPGQGLQFLFEYFSETQRNKGNFPGRFSGRQFSNSRSEMNVSTLELGDSALYLCASSSLAGIETQYFGPGTRLLVL.

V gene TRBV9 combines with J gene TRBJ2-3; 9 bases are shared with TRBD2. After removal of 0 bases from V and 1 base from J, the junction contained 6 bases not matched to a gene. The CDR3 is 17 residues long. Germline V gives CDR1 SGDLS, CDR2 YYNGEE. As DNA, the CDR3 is TGTGCCAGCAGCGTAGTAGCTAGCGGGGAGGGCACAGATACGCAGTATTTT. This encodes CASSVVASGEGTDTQYF.

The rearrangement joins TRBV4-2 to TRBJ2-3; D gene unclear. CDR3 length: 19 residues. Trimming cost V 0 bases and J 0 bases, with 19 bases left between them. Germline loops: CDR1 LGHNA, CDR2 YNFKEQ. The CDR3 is CASSQDFAATQTSTDTQYF. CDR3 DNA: TGTGCCAGCAGCCAAGATTTCGCGGCGACTCAGACTAGCACAGATACGCAGTATTTT.

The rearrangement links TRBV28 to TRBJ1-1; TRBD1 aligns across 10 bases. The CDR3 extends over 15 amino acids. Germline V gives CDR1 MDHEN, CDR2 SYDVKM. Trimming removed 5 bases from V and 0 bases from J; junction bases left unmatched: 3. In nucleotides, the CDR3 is TGTGCCAGCAGTCCAGGGACAGGGGTGAACACTGAAGCTTTCTTT. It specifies CASSPGTGVNTEAFF. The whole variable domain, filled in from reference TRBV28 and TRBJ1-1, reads DVKVTQSSRYLVKRTGEKVFLECVQDMDHENMFWYRQDPGLGLRLIYFSYDVKMKEKGDIPEGYSVSREKKERFSLILESASTNQTSMYLCASSPGTGVNTEAFFGQGTRLTVV.

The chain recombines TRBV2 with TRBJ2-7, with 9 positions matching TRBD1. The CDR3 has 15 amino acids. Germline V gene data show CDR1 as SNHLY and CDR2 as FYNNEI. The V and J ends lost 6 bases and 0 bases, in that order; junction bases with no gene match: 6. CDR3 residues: CASRAQQGASYEQYF. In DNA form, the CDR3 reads TGTGCCAGCAGGGCGCAACAGGGGGCCTCCTACGAGCAGTACTTC.

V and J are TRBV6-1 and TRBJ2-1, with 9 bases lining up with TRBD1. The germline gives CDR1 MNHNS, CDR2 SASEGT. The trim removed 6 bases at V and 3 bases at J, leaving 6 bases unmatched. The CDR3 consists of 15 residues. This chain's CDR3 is CASRVRDRDYNEQFF. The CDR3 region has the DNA TGTGCCAGCAGGGTCCGGGACAGGGACTACAATGAGCAGTTCTTC.

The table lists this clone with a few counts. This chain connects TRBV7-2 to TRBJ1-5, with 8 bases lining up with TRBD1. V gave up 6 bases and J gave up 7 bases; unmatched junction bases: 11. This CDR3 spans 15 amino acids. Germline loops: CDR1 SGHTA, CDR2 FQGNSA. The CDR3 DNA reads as TGTGCCAGCAGGCTCACAACAGGGGGGGCCCAGCCCCAGCATTTT. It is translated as CASRLTTGGAQPQHF.

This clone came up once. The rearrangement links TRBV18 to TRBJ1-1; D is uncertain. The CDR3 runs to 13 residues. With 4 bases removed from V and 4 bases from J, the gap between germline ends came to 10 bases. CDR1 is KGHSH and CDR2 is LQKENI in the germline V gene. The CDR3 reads CASSQAGSTEAFF. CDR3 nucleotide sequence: TGTGCCAGCTCACAGGCGGGGTCCACTGAAGCTTTCTTT.

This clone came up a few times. Written as DNA, the CDR3 is TGTGCCATCAGAGGGACAGACACCGGGGAGCTGTTTTTT. Translation gives CAIRGTDTGELFF. V and J are TRBV10-3 and TRBJ2-2; 7 bases are a match to TRBD1. Germline V gives CDR1 ENHRY, CDR2 SYGVKD. This CDR3 contains 13 residues. Losses at the gene ends were 6 bases for V and 3 bases for J; bases not matched to a gene: 1.

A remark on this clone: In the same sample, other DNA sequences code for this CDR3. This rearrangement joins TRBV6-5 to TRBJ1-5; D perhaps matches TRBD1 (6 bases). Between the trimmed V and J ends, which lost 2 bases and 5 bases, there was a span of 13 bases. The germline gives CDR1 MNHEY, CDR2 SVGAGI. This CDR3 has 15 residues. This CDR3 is CASSYSRGGDQPQHF. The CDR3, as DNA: TGTGCCAGCAGTTACAGCAGGGGAGGGGATCAGCCCCAGCATTTT.

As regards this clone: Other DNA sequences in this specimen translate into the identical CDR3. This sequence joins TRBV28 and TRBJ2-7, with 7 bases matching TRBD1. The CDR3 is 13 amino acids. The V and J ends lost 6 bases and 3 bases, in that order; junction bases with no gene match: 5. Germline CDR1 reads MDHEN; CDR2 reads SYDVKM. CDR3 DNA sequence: TGTGCCAGCAGCCCCCGACAGGGCTACGAGCAGTACTTC. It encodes CASSPRQGYEQYF.

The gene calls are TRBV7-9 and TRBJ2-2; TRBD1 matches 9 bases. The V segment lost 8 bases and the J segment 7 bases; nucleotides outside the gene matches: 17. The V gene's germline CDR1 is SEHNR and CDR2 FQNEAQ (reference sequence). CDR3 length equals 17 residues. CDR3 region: CASGLRDRGFEGGELFF. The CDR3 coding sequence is TGTGCCAGCGGACTTCGAGACAGGGGGTTTGAAGGCGGGGAGCTGTTTTTT. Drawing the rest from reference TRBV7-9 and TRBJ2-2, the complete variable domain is DTGVSQNPRHKITKRGQNVTFRCDPISEHNRLYWYRQTLGQGPEFLTYFQNEAQLEKSRLLSDRFSAERPKGSFSTLEIQRTEQGDSAMYLCASGLRDRGFEGGELFFGEGSRLTVL.

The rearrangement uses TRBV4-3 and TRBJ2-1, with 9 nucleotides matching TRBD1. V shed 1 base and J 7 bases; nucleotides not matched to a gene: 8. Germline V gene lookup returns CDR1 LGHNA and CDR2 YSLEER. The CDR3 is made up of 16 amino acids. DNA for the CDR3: TGCGCCAGCAGCCAAGGAACGGACAGGGGTAGGAATGAGCAGTTCTTC. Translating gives CASSQGTDRGRNEQFF.

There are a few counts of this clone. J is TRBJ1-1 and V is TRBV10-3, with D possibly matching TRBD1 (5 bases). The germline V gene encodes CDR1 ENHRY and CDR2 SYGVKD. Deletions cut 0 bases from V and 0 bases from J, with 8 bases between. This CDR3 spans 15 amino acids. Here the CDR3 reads CAISESQGMNTEAFF. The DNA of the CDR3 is TGTGCCATCAGTGAGTCTCAGGGTATGAACACTGAAGCTTTCTTT.

In nucleotides, the CDR3 is TGCGCCAGCAGCCAAAAAGGACAGGGGCAAGAGACCCAGTACTTC. Its translation is CASSQKGQGQETQYF. V gene TRBV4-3 combines with J gene TRBJ2-5, with 9 bases matching TRBD1. This CDR3 has 15 amino acids. The V gene's germline CDR1 is LGHNA and CDR2 YSLEER. V was pared by 2 bases and J by 2 bases, with 3 bases of the junction left unmatched.